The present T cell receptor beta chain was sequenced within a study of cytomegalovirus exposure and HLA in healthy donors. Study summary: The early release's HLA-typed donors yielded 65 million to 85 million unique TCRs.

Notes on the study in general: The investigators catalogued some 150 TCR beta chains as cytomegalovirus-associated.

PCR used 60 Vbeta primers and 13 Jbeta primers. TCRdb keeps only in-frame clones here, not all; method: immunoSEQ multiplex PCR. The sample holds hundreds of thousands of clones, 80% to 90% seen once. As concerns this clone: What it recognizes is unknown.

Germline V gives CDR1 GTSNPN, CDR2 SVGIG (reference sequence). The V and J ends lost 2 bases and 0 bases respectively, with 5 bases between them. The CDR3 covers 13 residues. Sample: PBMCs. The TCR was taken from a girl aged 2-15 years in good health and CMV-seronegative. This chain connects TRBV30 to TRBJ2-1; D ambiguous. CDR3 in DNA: TGTGCCTGGAGTAGCCTCTCCTACAATGAGCAGTTCTTC. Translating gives CAWSSLSYNEQFF. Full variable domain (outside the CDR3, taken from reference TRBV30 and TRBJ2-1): SQTIHQWPATLVQPVGSPLSLECTVEGTSNPNLYWYRQAAGRGLQLLFYSVGIGQISSEVPQNLSASRPQDRQFILSSKKLLLSDSGFYLCAWSSLSYNEQFFGPGTRLTVL.